This TCR beta chain was identified in a study of CD8+CD57+ T cells in acquired aplastic anemia (dated by TCRdb to between 2017 and 2018). For the wider study: A mean of approximately 3 ug of DNA, ranging from about 0.19 to 27.4 ug, was extracted from sorted CD4+ and CD8+ cells.

Genomic DNA was used as template for profiling of TCR beta VDJ combinations and CDR3 sequences. An Illumina HiSeq 2000 was the platform used for TCR repertoire sequencing. The paper's data handling went like this. TRBV/TRBJ rearrangement plots, CDR3 size and DJ length profiles, and Simpson's diversity index were used to assess repertoires. The most abundant DNA sequence in the deep sequencing data was defined as the immunodominant clone. CDR3 amino acid sequences were checked for sharing between subjects and were compared against published repertoires and the VDJdb database. The raw public reads went through TCRdb reprocessing: fastp at Q25, MiXCR clone calling, in-frame beta chains kept. Each CDR3 protein appears once, grouped with its most common genes and DNA. TCRdb assigned the V and J calls; the authors' analysis was not used. The sample contains 200,000 or so distinct CDR3 sequences, 64% of them found a single time. 40% to 55% of the sample is held by the ten biggest clonotypes.

Overall study results and their limits: Some 27 CD8+ CDR3 sequences were found in both patients and controls but appeared to be highly expressed in patients and within the immunodominant clones of the patients. Between patients and healthy controls, no significant difference in CD8+ Simpson's diversity was found (P=0.060).

In the study, sorted CD4+ and CD8+ blood T cells from patients with severe aplastic anemia and from healthy subjects underwent deep sequencing of TCR repertoires. Ficoll-Paque density gradient centrifugation was used to isolate peripheral blood mononuclear cells. CD4+ and CD8+ T cells were sorted by FACS or magnetic beads before DNA extraction. In regard to this clonotype: No antigen is known for it. No base qualities exist here, and no much larger clone lies one base off it.

Sequenced: sorted CD4+, CD8+, or CD8+CD57+ T cells (not recorded which) from PBMCs. The receptor comes from a human donor with severe aplastic anemia or a healthy control (not recorded which).

CDR3 sequence: CASSVASDPSYGYTF. The DNA sequence follows: TGTGCCAGCAGCGTAGCCTCAGATCCGAGCTATGGCTACACCTTC. This chain is built from TRBV9 and TRBJ1-2; no confident D gene assignment can be made. The CDR3, from cysteine to phenylalanine, totals 15 residues. The entry retains the CDR3 DNA only, 45 bases that are in frame from base 1. Cut back by 0 bases and 4 bases, the V and J ends lie 13 bases apart. In the germline V gene, CDR1 corresponds to SGDLS and CDR2 to YYNGEE.